The 22 T cell receptor beta chains given below trace back to one sample, sequenced in a study of CD8 T cells in ankylosing spondylitis. From the 5' RACE reads, TCRdb called clonotypes with MiXCR, one entry per CDR3 protein. The sample holds 230,000 or so distinct CDR3 sequences; 15% to 20% are singletons and the top ten take roughly a third. The specimen was blood, either unsorted or a sorted T cell fraction (not recorded which). The source is a male donor with ankylosing spondylitis or in good health (not recorded which).

The chain joins TRBV11-2 to TRBJ2-1, with 16 bases fitting TRBD2. Germline V gives CDR1 SGHAT, CDR2 FQNNGV. V was pared by 1 base and J by 7 bases, with 4 bases of the junction left unmatched. The CDR3 runs to 17 residues. This CDR3 reads CASSLVRGLAGGNEQFF. The CDR3 nucleotides read TGTGCCAGCAGCTTAGTTAGGGGACTAGCGGGAGGGAATGAGCAGTTCTTC.

The table lists this clonotype with many counts. The chain recombines TRBV21-1 with TRBJ2-7. TRBV21-1 is a pseudogene locus. This CDR3 has 15 amino acids. Here the CDR3 reads CASSQRTEASYEQYF. DNA of the CDR3: TGTGCCAGCAGCCAAAGGACGGAGGCATCCTACGAGCAGTACTTC.

The rearrangement links TRBV7-9 to TRBJ2-2, with 7 bases aligning to TRBD2. The V gene's germline CDR1 is SEHNR and CDR2 FQNEAQ (reference sequence). With 7 bases clipped from V and 6 bases from J, the junction kept 8 bases outside the gene matches. The CDR3 sequence is 14 residues long. The CDR3 reads CASTGGSLAGELFF. The CDR3 nucleotides are TGTGCCAGCACGGGCGGGAGTTTGGCCGGGGAGCTGTTTTTT.

The chain is built from TRBV20-1 and TRBJ2-3; D is possibly TRBD2 (6 bases). The germline CDR1 and CDR2 sequences are DFQATT and SNEGSKA (reference sequence). V lost 0 bases to trimming and J lost 6 bases, with 22 bases between them. This CDR3 has 17 residues. CDR3 sequence reads: CSARDRGFDQLGDTQYF. The CDR3 nucleotides read TGCAGTGCTAGAGATCGGGGGTTTGACCAATTAGGGGATACGCAGTATTTT.

In this sample, this clonotype turned up a few times. The rearrangement joins TRBV29-1 to TRBJ1-1; no reliable D call. The CDR3 totals 13 residues. The V gene's germline CDR1 is SQVTM and CDR2 ANQGSEA. Deletions cut 5 bases from V and 0 bases from J, with 10 bases between. The CDR3 DNA follows: TGCAGCGTTTTGCCCCTACTGAACACTGAAGCTTTCTTT. Its translation is CSVLPLLNTEAFF.

This clonotype was seen a few times. The chain recombines TRBV20-1 with TRBJ2-4, with TRBD2 matching 7 bases. This CDR3 is built from 15 residues. The V and J ends lost 0 bases and 5 bases, in that order; junction bases with no gene match: 7. The V gene's germline CDR1 is DFQATT and CDR2 SNEGSKA (reference sequence). CDR3 sequence reads: CSARDYGGKENIQYF. DNA of the CDR3: TGCAGTGCTAGAGATTACGGGGGGAAGGAAAACATTCAGTACTTC.

V is TRBV29-1 and J is TRBJ2-7; 10 bases align to TRBD1. CDR3 size: 12 residues. J lost 5 bases, V lost 3 bases, and 1 base had no gene match. CDR1 is SQVTM, CDR2 ANQGSEA, per germline. The DNA for the CDR3 is TGCAGCGTTGAGACAGGGGGCGACGAGCAGTACTTC. Translating it yields CSVETGGDEQYF.

This chain links TRBV29-1 with TRBJ2-2; D not certain. Trimming removed 0 bases at V and 2 bases at J, with 7 bases between. The CDR3 length is 14 residues. Germline assignment: CDR1 SQVTM and CDR2 ANQGSEA. In nucleotides, the CDR3 is TGCAGCGTTGAAGAAACGGGTAACACCGGGGAGCTGTTTTTT. Amino acids: CSVEETGNTGELFF.

This chain uses TRBV4-1 with TRBJ2-7; TRBD1 matches 9 bases. Germline CDR1 is MGHRA and CDR2 is YSYEKL. V dropped 2 bases and J dropped 3; count of bases not matched to a gene: 14. There are 18 residues in the CDR3. CDR3 in amino acids: CASSQRGTGRESVYEQYF. CDR3 sequence (DNA): TGCGCCAGCAGCCAACGAGGGACAGGGAGGGAATCGGTCTACGAGCAGTACTTC.

This clonotype was counted between two and nine times. The genes are TRBV4-3 and TRBJ2-1; 7 bases match TRBD1. The CDR3 is 13 amino acids. The germline V gene has CDR1 LGHNA and CDR2 YSLEER. Trimming removed 0 bases from V and 10 bases from J; junction bases left unmatched: 3. CDR3 region: CASSQDTGVEQFF. CDR3 in DNA: TGCGCCAGCAGCCAAGATACAGGGGTGGAGCAGTTCTTC.

The V call is TRBV12-3 or TRBV12-4, the J call TRBJ2-7, with D perhaps TRBD2 (6 bases). This CDR3 is built from 12 residues. Trimming removed 7 bases at V and 3 bases at J, with 10 bases between. The CDR3 DNA reads as TGTGCCAGCACCCTCGGGGGCTACGAGCAGTACTTC. It is translated as CASTLGGYEQYF.

The sample holds many counts of this clonotype. The chain combines TRBV6-4 with TRBJ2-1; D call uncertain. The CDR3 covers 16 residues. CDR1 is MRHNA, CDR2 SNTAGT, per germline. Trimming stripped 5 bases from V and 0 bases from J, with 14 bases between. The CDR3 loop reads CASSPTALSSYNEQFF. Here the CDR3 DNA reads TGTGCCAGCAGTCCCACAGCGCTAAGCTCCTACAATGAGCAGTTCTTC.

The CDR3 sequence is CASSQGQTTNYGYTF. The DNA of the CDR3 is TGCGCCAGCAGCCAAGGCCAGACAACTAACTATGGCTACACCTTC. V gene TRBV4-3 combines with J gene TRBJ1-2; D is uncertain. Germline V gene data show CDR1 as LGHNA and CDR2 as YSLEER. The CDR3 loop spans 15 amino acids. Trimming took 1 base from V and 0 from J, leaving 9 bases between them.

The V and J genes are TRBV20-1 and TRBJ2-1; 10 positions agree with TRBD1. This CDR3 has 17 residues. Germline CDR1 is DFQATT and CDR2 is SNEGSKA (reference sequence). V shed 0 bases and J 3 bases; nucleotides not matched to a gene: 8. For the CDR3, the DNA is TGCAGTGCTAGAGAGGGGACAGGGGCGGGAGTCTACAATGAGCAGTTCTTC. This translates into CSAREGTGAGVYNEQFF.

This clonotype was found a few times. V and J are TRBV6-5 and TRBJ2-1, with 10 bases lining up with TRBD2. J was trimmed by 5 bases and V by 2 bases; bases with no gene match: 6. This CDR3 is built from 16 residues. From germline, CDR1 is MNHEY and CDR2 SVGAGI. CDR3 region: CASSYHLAGVNNEQFF. CDR3 DNA: TGTGCCAGCAGTTACCATCTAGCGGGAGTGAACAATGAGCAGTTCTTC.

The chain combines TRBV5-6 with TRBJ1-3, with a tentative D call TRBD1 (5 bases). The germline V gene encodes CDR1 SGHDT and CDR2 YYEEEE. Deletions cut 7 bases from V and 4 bases from J, with 9 bases between. The CDR3 has 12 residues. The DNA for the CDR3 is TGTGCCAGCGGGCAGGGAGGAAACACCATATATTTT. As protein: CASGQGGNTIYF.

This clonotype was detected a few times. The genes are TRBV20-1 and TRBJ1-4; D may be TRBD1 (5 bases). Germline V gene sequence: CDR1 DFQATT, CDR2 SNEGSKA (reference sequence). V lost 0 bases and J lost 5, with 10 bases in between. The CDR3 is 14 residues long. The CDR3 DNA is TGCAGTGCTAGAGATGGGGACCGAAATGAAAAACTGTTTTTT. As protein: CSARDGDRNEKLFF.

The chain carries TRBV29-1 and TRBJ1-5, with unresolved D. The CDR3 loop spans 14 amino acids. V was clipped by 5 bases and J by 0 bases, with 11 bases between them. CDR1 SQVTM and CDR2 ANQGSEA come from the germline V gene. The CDR3, as DNA: TGCAGCGTTCAGGAGTCATATAGCAATCAGCCCCAGCATTTT. This translates into CSVQESYSNQPQHF. The whole variable domain, filled in from reference TRBV29-1 and TRBJ1-5, reads SAVISQKPSRDICQRGTSLTIQCQVDSQVTMMFWYRQQPGQSLTLIATANQGSEATYESGFVIDKFPISRPNLTFSTLTVSNMSPEDSSIYLCSVQESYSNQPQHFGDGTRLSIL.

The chain uses TRBV11-1 and TRBJ1-1; D not certain. CDR1 is SGHAT and CDR2 is FQDESV in the germline V gene (reference sequence). Trimming cost V 5 bases and J 1 base, with 14 bases left between them. The CDR3 sequence is 15 residues long. The CDR3 spells CASSPGWTENTEAFF. As DNA, the CDR3 is TGTGCCAGCAGCCCCGGTTGGACGGAGAACACTGAAGCTTTCTTT. The full variable domain, its missing parts supplied by reference TRBV11-1 and TRBJ1-1, is EAEVAQSPRYKITEKSQAVAFWCDPISGHATLYWYRQILGQGPELLVQFQDESVVDDSQLPKDRFSAERLKGVDSTLKIQPAELGDSAMYLCASSPGWTENTEAFFGQGTRLTVV.

This clonotype was observed at least ten times. The chain recombines TRBV29-1 with TRBJ2-2; D may be TRBD1 or TRBD2 (5 bases each). The CDR3 loop spans 16 amino acids. The V end was cut by 0 bases, the J end by 5 bases, with 16 bases between. Looked up from germline, CDR1 is SQVTM and CDR2 is ANQGSEA. The CDR3 DNA sequence: TGCAGCGTTGAAGATTTTGGGGAAGAGGGGACCGGGGAGCTGTTTTTT. Its translation is CSVEDFGEEGTGELFF.

This clonotype was seen a handful of times. The chain recombines TRBV27 with TRBJ2-1, with a weak D call TRBD1 (5 bases). From germline, CDR1 is MNHEY and CDR2 SMNVEV (reference sequence). V lost 3 bases and J lost 8, with 17 bases in between. The CDR3 spans 15 residues. CDR3 residues: CASSFDFPVGDEQFF. The CDR3 DNA is TGTGCCAGCAGTTTCGACTTTCCGGTAGGGGATGAGCAGTTCTTC.

The chain links TRBV6-5 to TRBJ2-7; D is undetermined. This CDR3 is 15 amino acids long. Deletions cut 4 bases from V and 0 bases from J, with 13 bases between. Germline-derived CDR1 and CDR2 are MNHEY and SVGAGI. CDR3 sequence (DNA): TGTGCCAGCAGTTTCGTTCCTCCCCCCTCCTACGAGCAGTACTTC. Translating it yields CASSFVPPPSYEQYF.